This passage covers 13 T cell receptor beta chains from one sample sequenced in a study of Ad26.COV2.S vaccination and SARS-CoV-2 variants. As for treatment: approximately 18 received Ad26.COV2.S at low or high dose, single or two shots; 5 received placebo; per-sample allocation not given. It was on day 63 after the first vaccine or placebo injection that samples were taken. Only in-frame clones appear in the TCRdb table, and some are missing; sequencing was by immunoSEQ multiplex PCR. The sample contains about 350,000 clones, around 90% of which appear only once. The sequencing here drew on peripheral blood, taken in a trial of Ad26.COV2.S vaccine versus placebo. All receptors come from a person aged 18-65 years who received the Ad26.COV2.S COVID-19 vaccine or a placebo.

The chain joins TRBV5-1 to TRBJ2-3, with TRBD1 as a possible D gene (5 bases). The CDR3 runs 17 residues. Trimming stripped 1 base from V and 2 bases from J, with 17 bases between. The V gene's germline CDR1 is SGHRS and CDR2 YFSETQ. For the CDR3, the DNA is TGCGCCAGCAGCTTGATTTTCGGGCAGGGTCTCACAGATACGCAGTATTTT. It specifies CASSLIFGQGLTDTQYF.

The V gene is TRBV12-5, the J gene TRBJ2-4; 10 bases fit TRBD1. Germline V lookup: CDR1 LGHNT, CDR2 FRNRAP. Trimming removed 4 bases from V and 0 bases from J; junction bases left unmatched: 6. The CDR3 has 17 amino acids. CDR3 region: CASGSSDRGRAKNIQYF. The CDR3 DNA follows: TGTGCTAGTGGTTCATCTGACAGGGGGCGAGCCAAAAACATTCAGTACTTC.

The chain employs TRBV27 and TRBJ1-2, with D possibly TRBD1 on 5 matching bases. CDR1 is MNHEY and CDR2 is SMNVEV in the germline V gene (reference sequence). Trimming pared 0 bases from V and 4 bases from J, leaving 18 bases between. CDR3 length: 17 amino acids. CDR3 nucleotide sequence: TGTGCCAGCAGTTTATCGGGGGTCCCCGCGACTCGCTATGGCTACACCTTC. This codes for CASSLSGVPATRYGYTF.

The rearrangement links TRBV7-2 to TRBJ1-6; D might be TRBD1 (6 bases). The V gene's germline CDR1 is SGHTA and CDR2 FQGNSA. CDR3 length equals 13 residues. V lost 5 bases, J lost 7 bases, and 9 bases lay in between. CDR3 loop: CASSTQGNSPLHF. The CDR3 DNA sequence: TGTGCCAGCAGCACACAGGGCAATTCACCCCTCCACTTT.

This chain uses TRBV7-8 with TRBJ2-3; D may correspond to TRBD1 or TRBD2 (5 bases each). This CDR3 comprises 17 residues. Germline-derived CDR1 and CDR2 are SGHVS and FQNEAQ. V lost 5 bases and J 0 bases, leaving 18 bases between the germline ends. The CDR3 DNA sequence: TGTGCCAGCAGCGGACCGAGCCCGGGACGGAGCACAGATACGCAGTATTTT. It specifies CASSGPSPGRSTDTQYF.

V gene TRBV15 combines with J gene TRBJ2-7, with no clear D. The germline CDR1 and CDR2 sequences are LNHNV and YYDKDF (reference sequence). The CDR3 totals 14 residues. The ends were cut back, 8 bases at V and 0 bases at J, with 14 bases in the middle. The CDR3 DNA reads TGTGCCACCCGTAACTTGGACGTCTCCTACGAGCAGTACTTC. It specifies CATRNLDVSYEQYF.

The CDR3 region is CASSTALYTEAFF. Here the CDR3 DNA reads TGTGCCAGTAGTACCGCCCTCTATACCGAAGCTTTCTTT. V usage is TRBV19 and J usage is TRBJ1-1, with D unresolved. Looked up from germline, CDR1 is LNHDA and CDR2 is SQIVND (reference sequence). Trimming took off 4 bases at V and 8 bases at J, with 14 bases between the two ends. CDR3 length: 13 residues.

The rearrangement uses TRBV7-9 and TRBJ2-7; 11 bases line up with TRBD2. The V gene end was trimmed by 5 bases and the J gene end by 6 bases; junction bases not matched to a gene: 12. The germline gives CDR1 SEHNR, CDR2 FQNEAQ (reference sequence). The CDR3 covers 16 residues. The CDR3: CASSPIIAGGLSEQYF. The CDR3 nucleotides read TGTGCCAGCAGCCCAATCATAGCGGGGGGGCTTTCCGAGCAGTACTTC.

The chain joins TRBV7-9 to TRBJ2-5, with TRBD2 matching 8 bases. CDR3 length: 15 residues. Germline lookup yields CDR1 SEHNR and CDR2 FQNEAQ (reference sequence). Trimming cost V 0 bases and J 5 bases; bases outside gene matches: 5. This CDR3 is CASSLALAGQETQYF. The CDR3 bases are TGTGCCAGCAGCTTAGCCCTAGCGGGTCAGGAGACCCAGTACTTC.

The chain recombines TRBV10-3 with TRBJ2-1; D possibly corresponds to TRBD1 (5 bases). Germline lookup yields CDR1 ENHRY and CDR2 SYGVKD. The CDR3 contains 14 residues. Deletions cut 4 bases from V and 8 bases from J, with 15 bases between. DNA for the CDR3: TGTGCCATCAGTGTGACACAGGAGTTCGATGAGCAGTTCTTC. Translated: CAISVTQEFDEQFF.

For the CDR3, the DNA is TGTGCCAGCTCACTCCGGACCCGGATAGGAGAGACCCAGTACTTC. It encodes CASSLRTRIGETQYF. The genes are TRBV18 and TRBJ2-5; D not certain. CDR3 size: 15 residues. Trimming shortened V by 4 bases and J by 4 bases, and 16 bases separated the two germline ends. Germline values: CDR1 KGHSH, CDR2 LQKENI.

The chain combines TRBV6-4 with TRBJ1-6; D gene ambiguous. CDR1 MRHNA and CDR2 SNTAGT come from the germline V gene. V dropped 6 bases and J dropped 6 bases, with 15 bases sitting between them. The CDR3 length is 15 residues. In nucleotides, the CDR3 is TGTGCCAGCAGAGAGACGGCGGTTGTTAATTCACCCCTCCACTTT. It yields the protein CASRETAVVNSPLHF.

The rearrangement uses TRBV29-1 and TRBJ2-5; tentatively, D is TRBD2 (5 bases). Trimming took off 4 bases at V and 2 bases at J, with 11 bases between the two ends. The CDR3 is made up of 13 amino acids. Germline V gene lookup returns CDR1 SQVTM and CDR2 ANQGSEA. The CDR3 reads CSVVGVGQETQYF. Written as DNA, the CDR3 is TGCAGCGTTGTCGGGGTGGGGCAAGAGACCCAGTACTTC.